This TCR beta chain is drawn from a study of response to subunit inactivated influenza vaccine. From the RT-PCR reads, TCRdb called clonotypes with MiXCR, one entry per CDR3 protein. Altogether about 540,000 distinct CDR3 sequences are present, under 30% being singletons, with the ten largest covering under 3.5%. The CDR3 runs 13 residues. V lost 7 bases and J 5 bases, leaving 15 bases between the germline ends. Looked up from germline, CDR1 is LNHNV and CDR2 is YYDKDF (reference sequence). These data also formed part of another study, on T cells expressing NK-cell markers. As reported in that work: UMI-tagged 5'RACE template switching yielded the TCR beta cDNA.

V and J are TRBV15 and TRBJ2-7; the D is unclear. The input for sequencing was CD4+ T cells sorted from PBMCs, taken roughly 12 days after vaccination. This receptor was identified in a man aged 45-65 years who received an inactivated influenza vaccine. The DNA for the CDR3 is TGTGCCACCAAGGCTTGGAATCTCGACGAGCAGTACTTC. This encodes CATKAWNLDEQYF.